This TCR beta chain was identified in a study of blood T cell repertoires in COVID-19. Study-level background: The samples span acute and convalescent COVID-19 from the United States, Italy and Spain. In each case, the material was cDNA or gDNA derived from T cells, B-cell-depleted T cells, or PBMCs.

Original methodology: By means of reference gene primer amplification, nucleated cell counts were estimated. Sequencing was performed with immunoSEQ multiplex PCR; in TCRdb, only in-frame clones are kept and a portion is missing. V, J and clone size derive from that table, while D and trimming were established from the DNA sequence. The sample lists some 200,000 clones; 84% were seen once. V lost 5 bases and J 2 bases, leaving 9 bases between the germline ends. The CDR3 runs 13 residues. CDR1 is SGHAT, CDR2 FQNNGV, per germline. This rearrangement joins TRBV11-2 to TRBJ1-2; maybe TRBD1 (6 bases). Sequenced sample: peripheral blood. This clonotype was sampled from a human donor with acute or convalescent COVID-19. The donor label of this sample is uncertain. The CDR3 here is CASSPTGNYGYTF. The CDR3, as DNA: TGTGCCAGCAGCCCAACAGGGAACTATGGCTACACCTTC.